Sequencing of this T cell receptor (beta chain) was carried out in a study of shared clonotypes between healthy human individuals. Study-wide results and limits: Clonotypes shared by all four donors outscored non-shared clonotypes in generation probability. Sorted-subset samples were not fully sequenced, rarefaction indicated.

Terminally differentiated effector memory CD45RA+ cells were left out of the naive CD8 fraction, which was CD45RO-negative and positively selected for CCR7. CDR1 is MGHRA and CDR2 is YSYEKL in the germline V gene. The J segment lost 7 bases and the V segment lost 0 bases, leaving 6 bases of the junction unmatched. This CDR3 has 17 amino acids. The method was immunoSEQ multiplex PCR; TCRdb's version includes in-frame clones alone and lacks a portion of them. The table has roughly 1,800,000 clones, approximately 95% seen once. This clone appeared once. What it binds is unknown. The chain carries TRBV4-1 and TRBJ2-3, with 14 bases matching TRBD2. The sample comprised naive CD8+ T cells sorted from blood. The receptor was isolated from a man younger than 35 in good health. CDR3 protein: CASSQDLGTSGSNTQYF. The CDR3 DNA sequence: TGCGCCAGCAGCCAAGATTTGGGGACTAGCGGGAGTAATACGCAGTATTTT.